This paragraph reports one T cell receptor (beta chain). The target antigen is unknown. Reverse transcription of 0.5 to 1 ug RNA was performed with random hexamers. TCRdb re-analysed the immunoSEQ multiplex PCR reads in MiXCR, keeping a single row per CDR3 protein. Of around 69,000 distinct CDR3 sequences in the sample, 93% were seen once. This specimen comes from a study of CD8 T cells in Susac syndrome. Study-wide findings and caveats: In Susac syndrome, CD8+ expansion was highest in TEMRA and active disease. Only a relatively small number of individuals were included in the TCR sequencing and HLA analysis.

Germline V gene sequence: CDR1 MNHEY, CDR2 SVGAGI. Trimming pared 2 bases from V and 4 bases from J, leaving 20 bases between. The CDR3 has 17 amino acids. This TCR derives from a human donor with Susac syndrome. Sequencing input: CD8+ T cells from PBMCs. The chain is built from TRBV6-5 and TRBJ1-1; the D gene is possibly TRBD1 (6 bases). The CDR3 nucleotides are TGTGCCAGCAGTTACAACCTTCTAGGGGGAGGAGGCACTGAAGCTTTCTTT. This codes for CASSYNLLGGGGTEAFF.